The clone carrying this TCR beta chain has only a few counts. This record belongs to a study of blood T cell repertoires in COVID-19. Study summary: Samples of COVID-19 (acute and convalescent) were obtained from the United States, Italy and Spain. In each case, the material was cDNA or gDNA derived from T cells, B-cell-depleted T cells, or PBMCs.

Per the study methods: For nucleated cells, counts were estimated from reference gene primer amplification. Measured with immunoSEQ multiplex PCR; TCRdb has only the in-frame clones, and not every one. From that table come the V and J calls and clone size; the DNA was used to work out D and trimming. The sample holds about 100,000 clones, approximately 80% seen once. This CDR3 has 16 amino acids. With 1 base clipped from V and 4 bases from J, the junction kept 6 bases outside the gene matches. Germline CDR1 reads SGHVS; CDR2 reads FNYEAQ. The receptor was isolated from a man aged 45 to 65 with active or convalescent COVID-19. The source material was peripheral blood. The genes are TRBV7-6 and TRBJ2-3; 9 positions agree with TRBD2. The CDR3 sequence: CASSLGLAGLPDTQYF. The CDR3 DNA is TGTGCCAGCAGCTTAGGGCTAGCGGGACTCCCAGATACGCAGTATTTT.